Listed here are 22 T cell receptor beta chains from one sample, sequenced in a study of T cells after yellow fever vaccination. Each CDR3 protein gets one entry after TCRdb re-called the 5' RACE reads with MiXCR. The table includes about 99,000 distinct CDR3 sequences, approximately 6.3% detected once. The source was CD8+ T cells sorted from PBMCs, collected 10 days after the yellow fever booster vaccination. The origin of the receptors is a man aged 18 to 30 who received the YFV17D yellow fever vaccine.

In its sample, this clonotype was seen a few times. The gene calls are TRBV6-5 and TRBJ1-5; D call uncertain. The V gene's germline CDR1 is MNHEY and CDR2 SVGAGI. The CDR3 covers 14 residues. Trimming took 0 bases from V and 8 from J, leaving 11 bases between them. The CDR3 DNA reads TGTGCCAGCAGTTACTCTCTCGGCCGAGAGCCCCAGCATTTT. Amino acid sequence: CASSYSLGREPQHF.

The gene calls are TRBV12-3 or TRBV12-4 and TRBJ2-7; 9 nucleotides align to TRBD1. The J segment lost 5 bases and the V segment lost 1 base, leaving 0 bases of the junction unmatched. The CDR3 sequence is 13 residues long. The CDR3, as DNA: TGTGCCAGCAGTTTAGGGGACAGGGACGAGCAGTACGTC. This sequence encodes CASSLGDRDEQYV.

This clonotype was seen ten or more times. The rearrangement links TRBV4-1 to TRBJ2-7; 7 nucleotides line up with TRBD1. Germline CDR1 and CDR2: MGHRA and YSYEKL. The CDR3 runs 15 residues. V lost 5 bases to trimming and J lost 2 bases; unmatched junction nucleotides: 9. This CDR3 is CASSTRQGTPYEQYF. The CDR3 nucleotides are TGCGCCAGCAGCACTCGACAGGGTACACCCTACGAGCAGTACTTC.

This clonotype was detected ten times or more. The rearrangement links TRBV29-1 to TRBJ2-1; weak D call: TRBD1 (6 bases). Germline lookup yields CDR1 SQVTM and CDR2 ANQGSEA. V lost 0 bases and J lost 2, with 14 bases in between. This CDR3 region has 16 residues. The CDR3 nucleotides read TGCAGCGTTGAAGATCAGGGCAGGGGAACCTACAATGAGCAGTTCTTC. Its protein is CSVEDQGRGTYNEQFF.

This clonotype occurred a few times. The CDR3 region has the DNA TGTGCCAGCAGTCCCCGGGTGTACGAGCAGTACGTC. Protein product: CASSPRVYEQYV. The chain links TRBV2 to TRBJ2-7; D not resolved. CDR1 is SNHLY and CDR2 is FYNNEI in the germline V gene. This CDR3 comprises 12 residues. The ends were cut back, 5 bases at V and 4 bases at J, with 9 bases in the middle.

This clonotype was seen ten or more times. This chain uses TRBV10-2 with TRBJ1-2; unclear D gene. CDR1 is WSHSY, CDR2 SAAADI, per germline. V was pared by 4 bases and J by 5 bases, with 11 bases between. This CDR3 has 13 residues. The CDR3 DNA follows: TGCGCCAGCAGTGGGCAGACGATTTATGGCTACACCTTC. Its translation is CASSGQTIYGYTF.

The sample holds a few counts of this clonotype. The chain recombines TRBV12-3 or TRBV12-4 with TRBJ2-6; D gene uncertain. The V end lost 3 bases, the J end lost 1 base, and 10 bases lay between the germline ends. CDR3 length: 16 amino acids. The CDR3 reads CASSFGGPSGANVLTF. CDR3 sequence (DNA): TGTGCCAGCAGTTTCGGCGGACCTTCTGGGGCCAACGTCCTGACTTTC.

In this sample, this clonotype turned up a few times. J is TRBJ1-1 and V is TRBV20-1; a possible D gene is TRBD1 (5 bases). Trimming pared 5 bases from V and 2 bases from J, leaving 18 bases between. The germline V gene has CDR1 DFQATT and CDR2 SNEGSKA (reference sequence). The CDR3 loop spans 15 amino acids. The chain's CDR3 is CSAPFLGRGNTEAFF. DNA for the CDR3: TGCAGTGCTCCATTCCTGGGACGAGGAAACACTGAAGCTTTCTTT.

This clonotype was found a few times. The chain links TRBV6-1 to TRBJ1-5, with D possibly matching TRBD1 (6 bases). Germline CDR1 is MNHNS and CDR2 is SASEGT. V gave up 7 bases and J gave up 1 base, with 14 bases separating them. The CDR3 is 15 residues long. CDR3 sequence: CASTTGFTSNQPQHF. In DNA form, the CDR3 reads TGTGCCAGCACTACAGGGTTTACAAGCAATCAGCCCCAGCATTTT.

This clonotype was picked up a small number of times. The rearrangement joins TRBV4-3 to TRBJ1-1; possibly TRBD1 for D (5 bases). The V gene lost 0 bases and the J gene lost 1 base, with 15 bases spanning the gap. Germline CDR1 is LGHNA and CDR2 is YSLEER. The length of the CDR3 is 17 residues. CDR3 protein: CASSQDRGALENTEAFF. The DNA for the CDR3 is TGCGCCAGCAGCCAAGATCGCGGGGCGTTGGAGAACACTGAAGCTTTCTTT.

The CDR3 is CASSQVGETEAFF. The CDR3, as DNA: TGCGCCAGCAGCCAAGTCGGGGAGACTGAAGCTTTCTTT. The chain carries TRBV4-1 and TRBJ1-1; D is uncertain. The V gene's germline CDR1 is MGHRA and CDR2 YSYEKL. The V end lost 1 base, the J end lost 5 bases, and 8 bases lay between the germline ends. The CDR3 extends over 13 amino acids.

A few counts support this clonotype. V gene TRBV27 combines with J gene TRBJ2-1, with D possibly being TRBD1 (6 bases). V was clipped by 5 bases and J by 7 bases, with 15 bases between them. Looked up from germline, CDR1 is MNHEY and CDR2 is SMNVEV (reference sequence). This CDR3 has 14 amino acids. CDR3: CASSRQGLRNEQFF. The CDR3 bases are TGTGCCAGCAGTAGGCAGGGGCTAAGGAATGAGCAGTTCTTC.

This clonotype has a count of ten or more. The chain couples TRBV12-3 or TRBV12-4 to TRBJ2-7, with D possibly being TRBD1 (6 bases). The V and J ends lost 10 bases and 0 bases respectively, with 10 bases between them. This CDR3 contains 12 residues. The CDR3 sequence: CATSGASYEQYF. The DNA of the CDR3 is TGTGCCACATCAGGGGCCTCCTACGAGCAGTACTTC.

The rearrangement joins TRBV12-3 or TRBV12-4 to TRBJ1-1; a possible D gene is TRBD1 (5 bases). The ends were cut back, 5 bases at V and 0 bases at J, with 13 bases in the middle. This CDR3 is 15 amino acids long. CDR3 loop: CASSRQEGMNTEAFF. The CDR3 region has the DNA TGTGCCAGCAGTCGGCAGGAGGGGATGAACACTGAAGCTTTCTTT.

This clonotype was detected a few times. The chain joins TRBV6-4 to TRBJ1-3; D is unclear. The CDR3 covers 12 residues. Trimming took off 3 bases at V and 6 bases at J, with 6 bases between the two ends. Per germline, CDR1 MRHNA and CDR2 SNTAGT. The CDR3 DNA reads TGTGCCAGCAGTGAATCCATAAACACCATATATTTT. This translates into CASSESINTIYF.

The sample holds a few counts of this clonotype. V usage is TRBV12-5 and J usage is TRBJ1-2; TRBD1 matches at 9 bases. Germline V gives CDR1 LGHNT, CDR2 FRNRAP. This CDR3 has 14 residues. V lost 5 bases to trimming and J lost 7 bases; unmatched junction nucleotides: 8. CDR3 coding DNA: TGTGCTAGTGGTCCCGACCGGGACAGGGCTGGCTACACCTTC. It encodes CASGPDRDRAGYTF.

This clonotype was picked up a small number of times. The chain employs TRBV11-2 and TRBJ2-1, with D tentatively TRBD1 (6 bases). The CDR3 covers 15 residues. Trimming pared 2 bases from V and 0 bases from J, leaving 8 bases between. Germline lookup yields CDR1 SGHAT and CDR2 FQNNGV. CDR3 DNA sequence: TGTGCCAGCAGCTTACTAGGGGGCTCCTACAATGAGCAGTTCTTC. Translating it yields CASSLLGGSYNEQFF.

This clonotype showed up just a few times. The V call is TRBV5-5, the J call TRBJ2-7; the D is unclear. There are 13 residues in the CDR3. Germline CDR1 and CDR2: SGHKS and YYEKEE (reference sequence). V was trimmed by 0 bases and J by 3 bases, leaving 7 bases between them. CDR3 protein: CASSLGNIYEQYV. In DNA form, the CDR3 reads TGTGCCAGCAGCTTGGGGAACATCTACGAGCAGTACGTC.

Remarks on this clonotype: The junction does not match germline at one end; this may be a read error. The V call is TRBV6-5, the J call TRBJ1-1; D not certain. The CDR3 covers 13 residues. Germline CDR1 and CDR2: MNHEY and SVGAGI. CDR3: CASSSRWNSEAFF. The CDR3 coding sequence is TGTGCCAGCAGTTCCCGGTGGAACTCTGAAGCTTTCTTT.

The chain uses TRBV10-3 and TRBJ2-5, with 12 bases matching TRBD2. CDR3 length equals 15 residues. CDR1 and CDR2 (germline): ENHRY, SYGVKD. J was trimmed by 5 bases and V by 3 bases; bases with no gene match: 4. CDR3 residues: CAISDTSGGPETQYF. CDR3 nucleotide sequence: TGTGCCATCAGTGATACTAGCGGGGGGCCGGAGACCCAGTACTTC.

The chain is built from TRBV6-5 and TRBJ2-5, with 9 positions matching TRBD1. Trimming cost V 3 bases and J 4 bases; bases outside gene matches: 3. CDR3 length equals 14 residues. The germline V gene has CDR1 MNHEY and CDR2 SVGAGI. The DNA for the CDR3 is TGTGCCAGCAGTTATTCGACAGGGGGAGAGACCCAGTACTTC. Translation: CASSYSTGGETQYF.

This chain uses TRBV7-2 with TRBJ2-3; D is ambiguous. Germline V gene lookup returns CDR1 SGHTA and CDR2 FQGNSA. Trimming removed 5 bases at V and 0 bases at J, with 12 bases between. CDR3 size: 15 residues. This CDR3 reads CASSPWVSSTDTQYF. CDR3 sequence (DNA): TGTGCCAGCAGCCCCTGGGTCTCTAGCACAGATACGCAGTATTTT.